Below, 8 T cell receptor beta chains from the same sample are listed, as sequenced in a study of blood T cell repertoires in COVID-19. This table comes from immunoSEQ multiplex PCR, and its TCRdb copy is limited to in-frame clones, with some not included. The data hold 45,000 to 65,000 clones, with approximately 90% observed a single time. The sample was peripheral blood. All receptors derive from a human donor with acute or convalescent COVID-19. The donor label of this sample is uncertain.

This clone was found once. This chain links TRBV27 with TRBJ1-5; possible D gene TRBD1, 6 bases. The V end was cut by 6 bases, the J end by 0 bases, with 12 bases between. This CDR3 is 15 amino acids long. CDR1 and CDR2 from the germline V gene are MNHEY and SMNVEV (reference sequence). In DNA, the CDR3 is TGTGCCAGCAGGAGAGGACAGAATAGCAATCAGCCCCAGCATTTT. Its protein product is CASRRGQNSNQPQHF.

The chain uses TRBV5-1 and TRBJ2-3; 7 bases match TRBD2. V lost 7 bases and J lost 2; bases outside the gene matches: 7. Looked up from germline, CDR1 is SGHRS and CDR2 is YFSETQ. There are 14 residues in the CDR3. This CDR3 is CASGSGTTTDTQYF. The CDR3, as DNA: TGCGCCAGCGGATCCGGGACTACCACAGATACGCAGTATTTT.

The rearrangement uses TRBV5-4 and TRBJ2-7; the D gene is possibly TRBD2 (5 bases). The CDR3 runs to 13 residues. Germline V CDR1 and CDR2: SGHNT, YYREEE (reference sequence). V was cut by 4 bases and J by 12 bases, with 20 bases left in between. CDR3 coding DNA: TGTGCCAGCAGCGCGGGCCTCGACTACTACCCGTACTTC. Translated, it gives CASSAGLDYYPYF. The whole variable domain, filled in from reference TRBV5-4 and TRBJ2-7, reads ETGVTQSPTHLIKTRGQQVTLRCSSQSGHNTVSWYQQALGQGPQFIFQYYREEENGRGNFPPRFSGLQFPNYSSELNVNALELDDSALYLCASSAGLDYYPYFGPGTRLTVT.

The rearrangement uses TRBV19 and TRBJ2-1; possibly TRBD1 for D (6 bases). Germline CDR1 LNHDA, CDR2 SQIVND (reference sequence). Trimming left V 3 bases short and J 7 bases short, with 10 bases between. The CDR3 is 13 residues long. CDR3 bases: TGTGCCAGTAGTATGAGGGGGAGAAATGAGCAGTTCTTC. It is translated as CASSMRGRNEQFF.

The chain has TRBV6-2 or TRBV6-3 and TRBJ1-4; 7 nucleotides agree with TRBD1. The CDR3 is 17 amino acids. V shed 5 bases and J 5 bases; nucleotides not matched to a gene: 14. Germline V lookup: CDR1 MNHEY, CDR2 SVGEGT. The CDR3 here is CASSLRRTGRGNEKLFF. CDR3 coding DNA: TGTGCCAGCAGTCTACGACGGACAGGCCGGGGGAATGAAAAACTGTTTTTT.

This clone showed up just a few times. The chain recombines TRBV28 with TRBJ1-1; perhaps TRBD1 as D (5 bases). With 6 bases removed from V and 3 bases from J, the gap between germline ends came to 20 bases. Germline CDR1 reads MDHEN; CDR2 reads SYDVKM. This CDR3 region has 16 residues. The CDR3 here is CASRAGLSGKDTEAFF. In DNA form, the CDR3 reads TGTGCCAGCAGAGCGGGACTCTCCGGGAAAGACACTGAAGCTTTCTTT.

The chain is built from TRBV3-1 (or the pseudogene TRBV3-2) and TRBJ2-7; TRBD1 matches at 7 bases. V shed 4 bases and J 3 bases; nucleotides not matched to a gene: 9. The CDR3 totals 15 residues. Looked up from germline, CDR1 is LGHDT and CDR2 is YNNKEL (reference sequence). The CDR3 is CASSRTPDRIYEQYF. The DNA of the CDR3 is TGTGCCAGCAGCCGAACTCCGGACAGGATCTACGAGCAGTACTTC.

The gene calls are TRBV28 and TRBJ2-5; 8 nucleotides agree with TRBD1. The CDR3 contains 14 residues. Germline V gene data show CDR1 as MDHEN and CDR2 as SYDVKM. V shed 3 bases and J 5 bases; nucleotides not matched to a gene: 5. The CDR3 coding sequence is TGTGCCAGCAGTTTGGCAGGGGGCAGGGAGACCCAGTACTTC. Protein sequence: CASSLAGGRETQYF.